This TCR beta chain was captured by sequencing in a study of blood T cell repertoires in COVID-19. Study details: The United States, Italy and Spain provided the acute and convalescent COVID-19 samples. Nucleic acid was either cDNA or gDNA, and it came from T cells, B-cell-depleted T cells, or PBMCs.

The CDR3 loop spans 15 amino acids. The V gene's germline CDR1 is SSHAT and CDR2 FNYEAQ (reference sequence). In the original workflow: Estimation of nucleated cell counts was performed using reference gene primer amplification. TCRdb keeps only in-frame clones here, not all; method: immunoSEQ multiplex PCR. V, J and clone size were drawn from that table, and D and trimming were deduced from the DNA. This sample has roughly 100,000 clones, with 85% to 90% found just once. Worth noting for this clone: The junction differs from germline at one of its ends, possibly a read error.

This TCR was recovered from a human donor in a cohort sampled during active COVID-19. Sequenced material: peripheral blood. The chain couples TRBV7-7 to TRBJ1-3; unclear D gene. This chain's CDR3 is CASSLSRDSGNTIYF. Written as DNA, the CDR3 is TGTGCTAGCAGCTTATCCCGGGACTCTGGAAACACCATATATTTT. Variable domain in full (rest from reference TRBV7-7 and TRBJ1-3): GAGVSQSPRYKVTKRGQDVTLRCDPISSHATLYWYQQALGQGPEFLTYFNYEAQPDKSGLPSDRFSAERPEGSISTLTIQRTEQRDSAMYRCASSLSRDSGNTIYFGEGSWLTVV.